Listed below are T cell receptor beta chains from one sample, sequenced in a study of cytomegalovirus exposure and HLA in healthy donors. Assay used: immunoSEQ multiplex PCR; TCRdb lists only in-frame clones, some missing. The table records about 150,000 clones, less than 90% of them present only once. The specimen sequenced was PBMCs. The receptors here all came from a boy between 2 and 15 years old in good health and CMV-seronegative. Each CDR3 is given with its conserved first and last residue. D genes are given only for firm matches. A clone size is listed for some rows: how often the clone was seen (once, few, many), or a class if it is expanded.

v_gene: TRBV27; abundance: once; j_gene: TRBJ2-3; d_gene: TRBD2; CDR3nt: TGTGCCAGCAGTTACCGACTAGCGTCTGATACGCAGTATTTT; CDR3aa: CASSYRLASDTQYF
v_gene: TRBV27; abundance: -; j_gene: TRBJ2-2; d_gene: -; CDR3nt: TGTGCCAGCAGTTTACAGGTTGCCGGGGAGCTGTTTTTT; CDR3aa: CASSLQVAGELFF
v_gene: TRBV6-4; abundance: -; j_gene: TRBJ2-1; d_gene: TRBD1; CDR3nt: TGTGCCAGCAGTAAACGAGGGACAGGCAGCGATGAGCAGTTCTTC; CDR3aa: CASSKRGTGSDEQFF
v_gene: TRBV6-1; abundance: -; j_gene: TRBJ2-3; d_gene: TRBD2; CDR3nt: TGTGCCAGCAGGATAGCGGGGGCCGGGACAGATACGCAGTATTTT; CDR3aa: CASRIAGAGTDTQYF
v_gene: TRBV5-6; abundance: -; j_gene: TRBJ2-1; d_gene: -; CDR3nt: TGTGCCAGCAGCTGGAGCGGGACATACAATGAGCAGTTCTTC; CDR3aa: CASSWSGTYNEQFF
v_gene: TRBV7-2; abundance: -; j_gene: TRBJ2-5; d_gene: -; CDR3nt: TGTGCCAGCAGCTTAGGGGGGGGCGGGCAAGAGACCCAGTACTTC; CDR3aa: CASSLGGGGQETQYF
v_gene: TRBV6-5; abundance: -; j_gene: TRBJ1-4; d_gene: -; CDR3nt: TGTGCCAGCAGTCCTCGCCGGGGGGCAGGGGAAAAACTGTTTTTT; CDR3aa: CASSPRRGAGEKLFF
v_gene: TRBV4-3; abundance: -; j_gene: TRBJ2-1; d_gene: -; CDR3nt: TGCGCCAGCAGCCAAGATGGGCTTGCCCCGTTCTTC; CDR3aa: CASSQDGLAPFF
v_gene: TRBV14; abundance: -; j_gene: TRBJ2-7; d_gene: -; CDR3nt: TGTGCCAGCAGCGTAAGCCATCGGGGGTTCGACGAGCAGTACTTC; CDR3aa: CASSVSHRGFDEQYF
v_gene: TRBV12-5; abundance: -; j_gene: TRBJ1-1; d_gene: -; CDR3nt: TGTGCTAGTGGTTTGCTTGGTTTGGTGAGTGAAGCTTTCTTT; CDR3aa: CASGLLGLVSEAFF
v_gene: TRBV7-6; abundance: once; j_gene: TRBJ2-5; d_gene: -; CDR3nt: TGTGCCAGCAGCTTCGGGAGTCAAGAGACCCAGTACTTC; CDR3aa: CASSFGSQETQYF
v_gene: TRBV18; abundance: -; j_gene: TRBJ2-5; d_gene: TRBD1; CDR3nt: TGTGCCAGCTCACCAGTCGGGACAGGGGGTACGACCCAGTACTTC; CDR3aa: CASSPVGTGGTTQYF
v_gene: TRBV25-1; abundance: -; j_gene: TRBJ1-2; d_gene: TRBD1; CDR3nt: TGTGCCAGCAGTGAAGACAGGGGGCAACTCTATGGCTACACCTTC; CDR3aa: CASSEDRGQLYGYTF
v_gene: TRBV5-4; abundance: -; j_gene: TRBJ1-5; d_gene: -; CDR3nt: TGTGCCAGCAGCATAGGGCAGGACAAGCTCCAGCATTTT; CDR3aa: CASSIGQDKLQHF
v_gene: TRBV7-9; abundance: once; j_gene: TRBJ2-7; d_gene: TRBD2; CDR3nt: TGTGCCAGCAGCTTAGGGGGACTAGCGGGTGACTCCTACGAGCAGTACTTC; CDR3aa: CASSLGGLAGDSYEQYF
v_gene: TRBV19; abundance: -; j_gene: TRBJ2-7; d_gene: TRBD2; CDR3nt: TGTGCCAGTAGTAATTATGGGGGGGAGCTTACCGACGAGCAGTACTTC; CDR3aa: CASSNYGGELTDEQYF
v_gene: TRBV6-5; abundance: -; j_gene: TRBJ2-3; d_gene: -; CDR3nt: TGTGCCAGCAGTGACACCGGTGGTGCAGATACGCAGTATTTT; CDR3aa: CASSDTGGADTQYF
v_gene: TRBV20-1; abundance: -; j_gene: TRBJ1-2; d_gene: -; CDR3nt: TGCAGTGCCTTGACAGGCTATGGCTACACCTTC; CDR3aa: CSALTGYGYTF
v_gene: TRBV7-2; abundance: -; j_gene: TRBJ1-1; d_gene: TRBD1; CDR3nt: TGTGCCAGCAGCTTAGGACAGGGGACTGAAGCTTTCTTT; CDR3aa: CASSLGQGTEAFF
v_gene: TRBV2; abundance: -; j_gene: TRBJ1-1; d_gene: -; CDR3nt: TGTGCCAGCTCGGGGGACACTGAAGCTTTCTTT; CDR3aa: CASSGDTEAFF
v_gene: TRBV6-5; abundance: -; j_gene: TRBJ1-1; d_gene: -; CDR3nt: TGTGCCAGCAGTTACCGATCCGGGGAGTACACTGAAGCTTTCTTT; CDR3aa: CASSYRSGEYTEAFF
v_gene: TRBV5-1; abundance: -; j_gene: TRBJ2-7; d_gene: TRBD2; CDR3nt: TGCGCCAGCAGCAACGGGGGGGGGCTCGAGCAGTACTTC; CDR3aa: CASSNGGGLEQYF
v_gene: TRBV9; abundance: few; j_gene: TRBJ2-3; d_gene: TRBD1; CDR3nt: TGTGCCAGCAGCGTAGAGAGCTACTGGGACAGGACACGGTTAGCCCCAGATACGCAGTATTTT; CDR3aa: CASSVESYWDRTRLAPDTQYF
v_gene: TRBV28; abundance: -; j_gene: TRBJ1-5; d_gene: -; CDR3nt: TGTGCCAGCAGCCTGAGGTCGGCTGGCTTACATCCCCAGCATTTT; CDR3aa: CASSLRSAGLHPQHF
v_gene: TRBV19; abundance: once; j_gene: TRBJ2-7; d_gene: TRBD1; CDR3nt: TGTGCCAGTAGGCGTGACAGGGGTTACGAGCAGTACTTC; CDR3aa: CASRRDRGYEQYF
v_gene: TRBV10-2; abundance: -; j_gene: TRBJ2-5; d_gene: -; CDR3nt: TGCGCCAGCAGTTTCCGTTCGACCCAGTACTTC; CDR3aa: CASSFRSTQYF
v_gene: TRBV9; abundance: -; j_gene: TRBJ2-4; d_gene: -; CDR3nt: TGTGCCAGCAGCGTAGTTTTTGGCAGGGCGTTTGACAAAAACATTCAGTACTTC; CDR3aa: CASSVVFGRAFDKNIQYF
v_gene: TRBV9; abundance: -; j_gene: TRBJ1-1; d_gene: TRBD1; CDR3nt: TGTGCCAGCAGCGACGGGACAGCTTACACTGAAGCTTTCTTT; CDR3aa: CASSDGTAYTEAFF
v_gene: TRBV4-2; abundance: -; j_gene: TRBJ2-7; d_gene: TRBD1; CDR3nt: TGTGCCAGCAGCCCACCGGGACAGAAGCGGGAGCAGTACTTC; CDR3aa: CASSPPGQKREQYF
v_gene: TRBV5-1; abundance: -; j_gene: TRBJ2-7; d_gene: TRBD1; CDR3nt: TGCGCCAGCAGCGAGGGACAGGGTGACTCCTACGAGCAGTACTTC; CDR3aa: CASSEGQGDSYEQYF
v_gene: TRBV6-1; abundance: -; j_gene: TRBJ1-1; d_gene: -; CDR3nt: TGTGCCAGCAGTGAAGTGACAGGAGCTGAAGCTTTCTTT; CDR3aa: CASSEVTGAEAFF
v_gene: TRBV13; abundance: few; j_gene: TRBJ2-3; d_gene: TRBD1; CDR3nt: TGTGCCAGCAGCTTAGAGGGACAGGGGAGGTATTCGGCAGATACGCAGTATTTT; CDR3aa: CASSLEGQGRYSADTQYF
v_gene: TRBV28; abundance: -; j_gene: TRBJ1-6; d_gene: -; CDR3nt: TGTGCCAGCAGTCTCCCAGGGGAGTCACCCCTCCACTTT; CDR3aa: CASSLPGESPLHF
v_gene: TRBV27; abundance: -; j_gene: TRBJ2-1; d_gene: TRBD2; CDR3nt: TGTGCCAGCAGTTTATCCATCCTAGCGGGAGTCGATGAGCAGTTCTTC; CDR3aa: CASSLSILAGVDEQFF
v_gene: TRBV5-1; abundance: -; j_gene: TRBJ1-2; d_gene: TRBD1; CDR3nt: TGCGCCAGCAGCGGCCGGGACAGGCAACCAAACTATGGCTACACCTTC; CDR3aa: CASSGRDRQPNYGYTF
v_gene: TRBV7-2; abundance: -; j_gene: TRBJ2-5; d_gene: -; CDR3nt: TGTGCCAGCGGGCCGGGACATCAAGAGACCCAGTACTTC; CDR3aa: CASGPGHQETQYF
v_gene: TRBV4-3; abundance: -; j_gene: TRBJ2-6; d_gene: -; CDR3nt: TGCGCCAGCAGCCACTTCGGAAGGGGTACCAGCTCTGGGGCCAACGTCCTGACTTTC; CDR3aa: CASSHFGRGTSSGANVLTF
v_gene: TRBV27; abundance: -; j_gene: TRBJ1-2; d_gene: -; CDR3nt: TGTGCCAGCAGTTTATCCCCGAGCTATGGCTACACCTTC; CDR3aa: CASSLSPSYGYTF
v_gene: TRBV10-2; abundance: -; j_gene: TRBJ1-6; d_gene: -; CDR3nt: TGCGCCAGCAGTGGGGCGTATAATTCACCCCTCCACTTT; CDR3aa: CASSGAYNSPLHF
v_gene: TRBV5-6; abundance: once; j_gene: TRBJ2-7; d_gene: -; CDR3nt: TGTGCCAGCAGCCACGCGATTCGAGAGTCACGGGACGAGCAGTACTTC; CDR3aa: CASSHAIRESRDEQYF
v_gene: TRBV9; abundance: -; j_gene: TRBJ2-2; d_gene: TRBD2; CDR3nt: TGTGCCAGCAGCGTAGGAGCGGGGGGGAACACCGGGGAGCTGTTTTTT; CDR3aa: CASSVGAGGNTGELFF
v_gene: TRBV5-1; abundance: -; j_gene: TRBJ2-5; d_gene: -; CDR3nt: TGCGCCAGCAGCAGGGGCTTAGAGACCCAGTACTTC; CDR3aa: CASSRGLETQYF
v_gene: TRBV9; abundance: -; j_gene: TRBJ2-7; d_gene: TRBD2; CDR3nt: TGTGCCAGCAGCGTAGAGTCCGGGGGGGTGCAGTACTTC; CDR3aa: CASSVESGGVQYF
v_gene: TRBV12-5; abundance: -; j_gene: TRBJ2-3; d_gene: -; CDR3nt: TGTGCTAGTGGTCGAGACGCGGACACAGATACGCAGTATTTT; CDR3aa: CASGRDADTDTQYF
v_gene: TRBV6-5; abundance: -; j_gene: TRBJ1-5; d_gene: -; CDR3nt: TGTGCCAGCAGTCCGTACGGTGACAGGAGCCAGCCCCAGCATTTT; CDR3aa: CASSPYGDRSQPQHF
v_gene: TRBV4-1; abundance: few; j_gene: TRBJ1-5; d_gene: -; CDR3nt: TGCGCCAGCAGCCAAATTCTACAGGGTTACAATCAGCCCCAGCATTTT; CDR3aa: CASSQILQGYNQPQHF
v_gene: TRBV5-1; abundance: -; j_gene: TRBJ2-1; d_gene: -; CDR3nt: TGCGCCAGCAGCTTACCTACCCCCAATGAGCAGTTCTTC; CDR3aa: CASSLPTPNEQFF
v_gene: TRBV25-1; abundance: -; j_gene: TRBJ2-3; d_gene: TRBD2; CDR3nt: TGTGCCAGCAGTGAACGAACTAGCGGTAGCACAGATACGCAGTATTTT; CDR3aa: CASSERTSGSTDTQYF
v_gene: TRBV29-1; abundance: -; j_gene: TRBJ1-2; d_gene: TRBD1; CDR3nt: TGCAGCGCGCTAATCCGGGACAGGGGTAGGGGCTACACCTTC; CDR3aa: CSALIRDRGRGYTF
v_gene: TRBV5-1; abundance: -; j_gene: TRBJ2-3; d_gene: TRBD2; CDR3nt: TGCGCCAGCAGCTTGGTCTTTCTAGCGGGGGGCCTAGGCACAGATACGCAGTATTTT; CDR3aa: CASSLVFLAGGLGTDTQYF
v_gene: TRBV6-1; abundance: -; j_gene: TRBJ1-1; d_gene: TRBD1; CDR3nt: TGTGCCAGCAGCACCACTGGGGGGACAGGCTCTGAAGCTTTCTTT; CDR3aa: CASSTTGGTGSEAFF